This T cell receptor beta chain was recovered during a study of shared clonotypes between healthy human individuals. Findings and caveats of the study: It was observed that 5% to 6.5% of naive CD4 clonotypes were shared across several donors. Non-shared clonotypes showed lower generation probabilities than clonotypes common to all four donors.

Selected positively for CCR7 and CD45RO-negative, naive CD8 cells excluded terminally differentiated effector memory CD45RA+ cells. With V trimmed by 2 bases and J by 3 bases, 2 bases remained unmatched. The CDR3 consists of 15 residues. Germline V lookup: CDR1 MDHEN, CDR2 SYDVKM. Sequenced by immunoSEQ multiplex PCR; TCRdb stores in-frame clones only, minus some. The table includes a few million clones, around 93% detected once. As concerns this clone: The antigen is unknown.

This sequence joins TRBV28 and TRBJ2-7; 12 bases align to TRBD2. The sample taken for sequencing was naive CD8+ T cells from PBMCs. This receptor was obtained from a man younger than 35 in good health. Some clones in this sample may be carry-over from other donors' samples. CDR3 sequence reads: CASSLMTSGSYEQYF. CDR3 DNA: TGTGCCAGCAGTTTAATGACTAGCGGGAGCTACGAGCAGTACTTC.